The 2 T cell receptor beta chains below were found in one sample sequenced in a study of T cell responses to AZD1222 COVID-19 vaccine. Profiled with immunoSEQ multiplex PCR; TCRdb holds only in-frame clones, not every one. This table holds some 170,000 clones, roughly 94% found once. This sample comprised peripheral blood, obtained 28 days after the second AZD1222 dose. The receptors shown here come from an adult who received the AZD1222 COVID-19 vaccine.

The rearrangement uses TRBV28 and TRBJ1-1; D might be TRBD1 (6 bases). Trimming cost V 3 bases and J 4 bases, with 15 bases left between them. The CDR3 covers 15 residues. Looked up from germline, CDR1 is MDHEN and CDR2 is SYDVKM. The CDR3 DNA reads TGTGCCAGCAGTTTGATGGGGGCGCGGGGCACTGAAGCTTTCTTT. It codes for CASSLMGARGTEAFF.

The V and J genes are TRBV6-6 and TRBJ2-5; 8 nucleotides agree with TRBD1. The CDR3 runs to 14 residues. V was clipped by 6 bases and J by 2 bases; unmatched bases: 5. The V gene's germline CDR1 is MNHNY and CDR2 SVGAGI (reference sequence). This chain's CDR3 is CASSPHRGQETQYF. CDR3 sequence (DNA): TGTGCCAGCAGCCCTCACAGGGGGCAAGAGACCCAGTACTTC.